A selection of T cell receptor beta chains follows, all from one sample in a study of T cell repertoires in urothelial bladder cancer. The method was immunoSEQ multiplex PCR; TCRdb's version includes in-frame clones alone and lacks a portion of them. The repertoire consists of roughly 2,000 clones, with around four fifths occurring once and the leading ten covering 10%. The sequenced sample was tumor-infiltrating cells from bladder cancer. Receptor source: a human donor with urothelial carcinoma. The CDR3 runs from the conserved cysteine through the conserved F or W. D genes are given only for firm matches. Clone size is given for some rows only: seen once, a few or many times, or a class if the clone is expanded.

d_gene,abundance,j_gene,v_gene,CDR3aa,CDR3nt
NA,NA,TRBJ1-6,TRBV30,CACENAYNSPLHF,TGTGCCTGCGAAAATGCTTATAATTCACCCCTCCACTTT
NA,once,TRBJ2-2,TRBV7-2,CASSLAAGANTGELFF,TGTGCCAGCAGCTTAGCCGCAGGGGCGAACACCGGGGAGCTGTTTTTT
TRBD2,NA,TRBJ2-5,TRBV5-4,CASSLSSRPSGVQETQYF,TGTGCCAGCAGCTTGTCTAGCCGCCCTAGCGGGGTCCAAGAGACCCAGTACTTC
TRBD1,once,TRBJ2-7,TRBV5-6,CASSATGSPYEQYF,TGTGCCAGCAGCGCGACAGGGTCCCCCTATGAGCAGTACTTC
TRBD2,NA,TRBJ2-3,TRBV6-6,CASTPGGLSSTDTQYF,TGTGCCAGCACCCCCGGGGGGTTATCTAGCACAGATACGCAGTATTTT
NA,NA,TRBJ2-4,TRBV21-1,CASSKKGSTELGVDIQYF,TGTGCCAGCAGCAAAAAGGGGTCGACGGAGCTAGGCGTAGACATTCAGTACTTC
NA,NA,TRBJ2-7,TRBV5-6,CASSRTGSVYEQYF,TGTGCCAGCAGTCGGACTGGTTCAGTCTACGAGCAGTACTTC
NA,few,TRBJ2-1,TRBV18,CASSPPMSHLSSYNEQFF,TGTGCCAGCTCACCACCGATGTCGCATCTGAGCTCCTACAATGAGCAGTTCTTC
NA,NA,TRBJ2-7,TRBV5-1,CASSLTPGPAYEQYF,TGCGCCAGCAGCTTGACTCCGGGTCCTGCCTACGAGCAGTACTTC
NA,few,TRBJ1-5,TRBV10-3,CAISEEAGGSQPQHF,TGTGCCATCAGTGAGGAGGCGGGTGGATCTCAGCCCCAGCATTTT
NA,once,TRBJ2-7,TRBV19,CASTADRNSYEQYF,TGTGCCAGTACTGCAGACAGGAACTCCTACGAGCAGTACTTC
NA,NA,TRBJ2-7,TRBV25-1,CASSEFYEQYF,TGTGCCAGCAGTGAATTCTACGAGCAGTACTTC